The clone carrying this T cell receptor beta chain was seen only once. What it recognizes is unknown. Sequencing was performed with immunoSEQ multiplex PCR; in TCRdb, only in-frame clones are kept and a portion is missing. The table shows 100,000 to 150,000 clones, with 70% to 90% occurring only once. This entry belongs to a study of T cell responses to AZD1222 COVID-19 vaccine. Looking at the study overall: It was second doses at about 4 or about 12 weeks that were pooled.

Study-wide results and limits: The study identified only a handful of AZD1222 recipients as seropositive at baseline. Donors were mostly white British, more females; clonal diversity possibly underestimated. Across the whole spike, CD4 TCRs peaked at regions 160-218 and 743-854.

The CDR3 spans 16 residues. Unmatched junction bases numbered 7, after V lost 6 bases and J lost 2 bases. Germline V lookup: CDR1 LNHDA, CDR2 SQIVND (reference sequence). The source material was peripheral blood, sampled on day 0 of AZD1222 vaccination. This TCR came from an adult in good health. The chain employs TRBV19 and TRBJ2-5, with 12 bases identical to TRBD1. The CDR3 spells CASSLGTGGRQETQYF. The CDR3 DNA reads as TGTGCCAGTAGCCTCGGGACAGGGGGCAGACAAGAGACCCAGTACTTC.